This T cell receptor beta chain was found in a study of blood T cell repertoires in COVID-19. Sequencing used immunoSEQ multiplex PCR; TCRdb keeps in-frame clones, though not all of them. Altogether around 270,000 clones are present, approximately 86% being singletons, with the ten largest covering about 1%. The V end was cut by 1 base, the J end by 2 bases, with 8 bases between. The germline V gene encodes CDR1 GTSNPN and CDR2 SVGIG (reference sequence). The length of the CDR3 is 13 residues. The chain couples TRBV30 to TRBJ1-2; weak D call: TRBD1 (6 bases). The receptor comes from a human donor with COVID-19, enrolled during active disease. The donor label of this sample is uncertain. The sequenced sample consisted of peripheral blood. The CDR3 sequence: CAWSATGNYGYTF. CDR3 bases: TGTGCCTGGAGTGCGACAGGAAACTATGGCTACACCTTC. Full variable domain (rest looked up from reference TRBV30 and TRBJ1-2): SQTIHQWPATLVQPVGSPLSLECTVEGTSNPNLYWYRQAAGRGLQLLFYSVGIGQISSEVPQNLSASRPQDRQFILSSKKLLLSDSGFYLCAWSATGNYGYTFGSGTRLTVV.